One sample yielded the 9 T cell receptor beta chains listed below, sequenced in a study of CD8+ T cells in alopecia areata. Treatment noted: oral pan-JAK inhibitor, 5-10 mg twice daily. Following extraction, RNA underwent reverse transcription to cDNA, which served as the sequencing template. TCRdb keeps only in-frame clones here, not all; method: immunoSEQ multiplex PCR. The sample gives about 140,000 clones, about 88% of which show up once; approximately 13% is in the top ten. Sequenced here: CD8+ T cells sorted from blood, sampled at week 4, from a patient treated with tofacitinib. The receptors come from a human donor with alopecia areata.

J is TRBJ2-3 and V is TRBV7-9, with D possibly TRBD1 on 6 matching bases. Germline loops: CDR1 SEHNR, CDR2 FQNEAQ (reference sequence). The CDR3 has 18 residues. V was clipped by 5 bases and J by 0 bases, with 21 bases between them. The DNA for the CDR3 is TGTGCCAGCAGCGGGCGGTCCGCCGGGACATTTAGCACAGATACGCAGTATTTT. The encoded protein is CASSGRSAGTFSTDTQYF.

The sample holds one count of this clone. As DNA, the CDR3 is TGTGCCAGCAGCCCAGCGACGGGACTCCGACCCCAGCATTTT. It yields the protein CASSPATGLRPQHF. The chain joins TRBV7-9 to TRBJ1-5, with a tentative D call TRBD1 (5 bases). The CDR3 runs to 14 residues. V was trimmed by 5 bases and J by 10 bases, leaving 18 bases between them. Per the germline V gene, CDR1 is SEHNR and CDR2 is FQNEAQ (reference sequence).

CDR3 amino acids: CASSWDEGRGEAFF. The CDR3, as DNA: TGCGCCAGCAGCTGGGACGAGGGCCGAGGTGAAGCTTTCTTT. The chain links TRBV5-1 to TRBJ1-1; tentative D call: TRBD1 (5 bases). The germline CDR1 and CDR2 sequences are SGHRS and YFSETQ. This CDR3 has 14 amino acids. V lost 3 bases and J 7 bases, leaving 16 bases between the germline ends.

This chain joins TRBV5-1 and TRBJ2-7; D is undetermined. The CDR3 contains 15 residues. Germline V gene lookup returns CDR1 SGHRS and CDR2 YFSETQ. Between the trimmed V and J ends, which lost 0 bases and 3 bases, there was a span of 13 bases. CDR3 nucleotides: TGCGCCAGCAGCTTGGTGGCCGGGTTTGACTACGAGCAGTACTTC. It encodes CASSLVAGFDYEQYF.

CDR3 sequence: CASSQGNLVVFYEQYF. The CDR3 DNA reads TGCGCCAGCAGCCAAGGCAACTTGGTAGTTTTCTACGAGCAGTACTTC. This rearrangement joins TRBV4-1 to TRBJ2-7; D gene uncertain. The CDR3 is 16 amino acids. Germline CDR1 MGHRA, CDR2 YSYEKL. The ends were cut back, 1 base at V and 3 bases at J, with 16 bases in the middle.

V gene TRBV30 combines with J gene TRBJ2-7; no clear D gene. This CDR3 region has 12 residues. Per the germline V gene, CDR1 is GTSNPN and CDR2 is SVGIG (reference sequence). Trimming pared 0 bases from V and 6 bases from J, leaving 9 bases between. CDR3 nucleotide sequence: TGTGCCTGGAGTGTTTCGGATCCCGAGCAGTACTTC. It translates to CAWSVSDPEQYF. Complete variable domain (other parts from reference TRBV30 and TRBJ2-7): SQTIHQWPATLVQPVGSPLSLECTVEGTSNPNLYWYRQAAGRGLQLLFYSVGIGQISSEVPQNLSASRPQDRQFILSSKKLLLSDSGFYLCAWSVSDPEQYFGPGTRLTVT.

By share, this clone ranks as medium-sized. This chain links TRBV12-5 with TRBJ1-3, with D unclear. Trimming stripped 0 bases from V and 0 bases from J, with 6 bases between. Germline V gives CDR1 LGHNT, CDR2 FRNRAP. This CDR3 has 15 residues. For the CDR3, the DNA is TGTGCTAGTGGTTTGGTAGGCTACTCTGGAAACACCATATATTTT. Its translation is CASGLVGYSGNTIYF.

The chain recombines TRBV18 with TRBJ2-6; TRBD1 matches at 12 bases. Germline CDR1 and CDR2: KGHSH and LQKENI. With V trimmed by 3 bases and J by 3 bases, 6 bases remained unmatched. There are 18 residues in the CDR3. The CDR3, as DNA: TGTGCCAGCTCACCTTCCGGGACAGGGGGCAGTGGGGCCAACGTCCTGACTTTC. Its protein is CASSPSGTGGSGANVLTF.

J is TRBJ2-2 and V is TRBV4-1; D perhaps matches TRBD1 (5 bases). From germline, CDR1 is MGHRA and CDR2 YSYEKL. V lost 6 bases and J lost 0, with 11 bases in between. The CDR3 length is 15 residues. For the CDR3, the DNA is TGCGCCAGCAGTTACGACAGCACGAACACCGGGGAGCTGTTTTTT. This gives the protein CASSYDSTNTGELFF.